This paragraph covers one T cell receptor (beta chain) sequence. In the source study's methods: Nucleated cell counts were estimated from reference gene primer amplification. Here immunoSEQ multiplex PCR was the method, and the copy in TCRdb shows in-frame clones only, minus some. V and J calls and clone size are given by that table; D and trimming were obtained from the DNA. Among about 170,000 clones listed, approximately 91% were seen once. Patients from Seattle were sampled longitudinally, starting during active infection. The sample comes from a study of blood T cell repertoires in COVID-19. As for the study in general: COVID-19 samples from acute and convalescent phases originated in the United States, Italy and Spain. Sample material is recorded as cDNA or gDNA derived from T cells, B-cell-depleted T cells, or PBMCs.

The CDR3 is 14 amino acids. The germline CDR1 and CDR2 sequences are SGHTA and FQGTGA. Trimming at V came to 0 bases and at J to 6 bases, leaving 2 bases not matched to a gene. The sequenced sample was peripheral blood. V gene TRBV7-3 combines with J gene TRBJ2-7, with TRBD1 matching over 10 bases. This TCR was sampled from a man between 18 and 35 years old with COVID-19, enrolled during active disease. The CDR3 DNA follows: TGTGCCAGCAGCTTAACAGGACAGGGGGGCGAGCAGTACTTC. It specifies CASSLTGQGGEQYF.